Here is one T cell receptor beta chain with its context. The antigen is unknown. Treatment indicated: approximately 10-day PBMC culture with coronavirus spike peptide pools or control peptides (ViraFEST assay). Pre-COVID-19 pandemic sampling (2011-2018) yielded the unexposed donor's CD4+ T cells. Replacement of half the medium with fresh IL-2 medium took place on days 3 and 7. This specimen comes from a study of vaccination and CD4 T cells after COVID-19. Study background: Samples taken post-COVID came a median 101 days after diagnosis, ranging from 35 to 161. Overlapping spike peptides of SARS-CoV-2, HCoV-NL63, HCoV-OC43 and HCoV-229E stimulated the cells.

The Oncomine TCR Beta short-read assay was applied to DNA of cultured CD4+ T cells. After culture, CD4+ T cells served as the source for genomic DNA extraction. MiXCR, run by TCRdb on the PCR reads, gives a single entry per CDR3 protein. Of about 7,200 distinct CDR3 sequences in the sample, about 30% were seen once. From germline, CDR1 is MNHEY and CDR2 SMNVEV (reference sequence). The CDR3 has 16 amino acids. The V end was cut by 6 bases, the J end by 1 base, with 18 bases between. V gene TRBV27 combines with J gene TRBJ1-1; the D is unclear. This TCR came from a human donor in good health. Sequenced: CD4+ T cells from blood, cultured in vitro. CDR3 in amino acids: CASSHFLERTNTEAFF. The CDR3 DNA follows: TGTGCCAGCAGCCATTTCCTGGAGCGAACGAACACTGAAGCTTTCTTT.